Reported below is one T cell receptor (beta chain). This specimen comes from a study of cytomegalovirus exposure and HLA in healthy donors. In the PCR, 60 Vbeta and 13 Jbeta primers were used. Sequencing used immunoSEQ multiplex PCR; TCRdb keeps in-frame clones, though not all of them. The sample includes 200,000 to 250,000 clones, about 83% seen only once; the top ten take over 1.1%. J was trimmed by 7 bases and V by 3 bases; bases with no gene match: 1. Germline loops: CDR1 LNHDA, CDR2 SQIVND (reference sequence). This CDR3 is 12 amino acids long. The sequencing sample was made of PBMCs. The receptor was isolated from a girl aged 10-17 years in good health and CMV-seronegative. The chain recombines TRBV19 with TRBJ2-5, with 8 nucleotides matching TRBD1. CDR3 amino acids: CASSMTGATQYF. Written as DNA, the CDR3 is TGTGCCAGTAGTATGACAGGGGCGACCCAGTACTTC.